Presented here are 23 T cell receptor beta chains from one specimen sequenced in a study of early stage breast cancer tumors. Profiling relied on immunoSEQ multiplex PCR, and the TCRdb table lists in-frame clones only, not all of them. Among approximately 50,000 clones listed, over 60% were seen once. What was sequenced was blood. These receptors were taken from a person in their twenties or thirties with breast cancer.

CDR3 in DNA: TGTGCCAGCAGGAGCTCTGCGCTAGCGGAGCACAATGAGCAGTTCTTC. Translated, it gives CASRSSALAEHNEQFF. J is TRBJ2-1 and V is TRBV6-4; 7 bases map to TRBD2. In germline, CDR1 is MRHNA, CDR2 SNTAGT. The CDR3 contains 16 residues. V lost 6 bases, J lost 5 bases, and 13 bases stayed unmatched.

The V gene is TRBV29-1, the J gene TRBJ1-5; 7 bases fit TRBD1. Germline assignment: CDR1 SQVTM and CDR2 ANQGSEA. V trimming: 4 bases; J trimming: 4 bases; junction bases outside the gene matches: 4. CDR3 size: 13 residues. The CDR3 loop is CSVAGGENQPQHF. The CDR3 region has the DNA TGCAGCGTTGCAGGGGGAGAAAATCAGCCCCAGCATTTT. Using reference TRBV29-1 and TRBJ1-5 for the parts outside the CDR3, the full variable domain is SAVISQKPSRDICQRGTSLTIQCQVDSQVTMMFWYRQQPGQSLTLIATANQGSEATYESGFVIDKFPISRPNLTFSTLTVSNMSPEDSSIYLCSVAGGENQPQHFGDGTRLSIL.

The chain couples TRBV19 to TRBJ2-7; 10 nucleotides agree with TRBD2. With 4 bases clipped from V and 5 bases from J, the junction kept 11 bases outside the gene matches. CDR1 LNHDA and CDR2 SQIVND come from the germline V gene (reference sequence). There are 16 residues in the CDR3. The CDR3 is CASSTPSSGSSHEQYF. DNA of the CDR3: TGTGCCAGTAGTACCCCGTCTAGCGGGAGTTCCCACGAGCAGTACTTC.

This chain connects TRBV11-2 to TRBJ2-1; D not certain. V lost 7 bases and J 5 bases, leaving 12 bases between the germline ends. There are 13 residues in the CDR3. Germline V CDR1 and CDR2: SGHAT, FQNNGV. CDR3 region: CASMLVLHNEQFF. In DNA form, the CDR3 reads TGTGCCAGCATGTTAGTACTACACAATGAGCAGTTCTTC.

The CDR3 sequence: CATSRGRGSSYEQYF. CDR3 in DNA: TGTGCCACCAGCAGAGGCAGGGGCAGCTCCTACGAGCAGTACTTC. The rearrangement links TRBV15 to TRBJ2-7; TRBD1 might be the D (6 bases). With 1 base removed from V and 0 bases from J, the gap between germline ends came to 10 bases. The germline CDR1 and CDR2 sequences are LNHNV and YYDKDF (reference sequence). The CDR3 has 15 residues.

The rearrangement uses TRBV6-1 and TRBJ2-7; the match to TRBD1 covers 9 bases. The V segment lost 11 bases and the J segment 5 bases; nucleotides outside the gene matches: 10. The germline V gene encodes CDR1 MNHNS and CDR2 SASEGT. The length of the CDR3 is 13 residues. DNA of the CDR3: TGTGCCTCGGGTGGGACAGGGTTCGACGAGCAGTACTTC. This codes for CASGGTGFDEQYF.

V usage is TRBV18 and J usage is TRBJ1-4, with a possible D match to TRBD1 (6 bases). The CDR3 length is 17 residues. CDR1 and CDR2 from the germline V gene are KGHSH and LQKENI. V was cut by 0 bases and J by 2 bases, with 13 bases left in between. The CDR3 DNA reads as TGTGCCAGCTCACCACCGGGAACAGGGTCGACTAATGAAAAACTGTTTTTT. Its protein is CASSPPGTGSTNEKLFF.

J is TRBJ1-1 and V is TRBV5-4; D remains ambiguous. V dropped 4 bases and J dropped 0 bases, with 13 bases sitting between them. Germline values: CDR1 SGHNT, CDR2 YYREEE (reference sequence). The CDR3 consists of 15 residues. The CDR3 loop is CASSPGGFMNTEAFF. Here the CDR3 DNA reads TGTGCCAGCAGCCCGGGAGGGTTCATGAACACTGAAGCTTTCTTT. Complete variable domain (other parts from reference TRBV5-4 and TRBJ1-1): ETGVTQSPTHLIKTRGQQVTLRCSSQSGHNTVSWYQQALGQGPQFIFQYYREEENGRGNFPPRFSGLQFPNYSSELNVNALELDDSALYLCASSPGGFMNTEAFFGQGTRLTVV.

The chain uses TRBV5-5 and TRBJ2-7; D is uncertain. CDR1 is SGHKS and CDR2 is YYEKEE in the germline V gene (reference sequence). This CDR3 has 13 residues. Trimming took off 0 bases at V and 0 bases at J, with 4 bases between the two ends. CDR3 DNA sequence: TGTGCCAGCAGCTTGGATCTCTCCTACGAGCAGTACTTC. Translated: CASSLDLSYEQYF.

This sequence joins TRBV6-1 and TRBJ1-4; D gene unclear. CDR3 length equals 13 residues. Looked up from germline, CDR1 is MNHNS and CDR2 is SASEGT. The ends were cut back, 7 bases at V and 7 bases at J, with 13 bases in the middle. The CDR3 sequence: CASNIQGIEKLFF. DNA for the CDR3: TGTGCCAGCAATATCCAAGGGATTGAAAAACTGTTTTTT.

CDR3 region: CASSITTGPLAGAQDTQYF. The CDR3, as DNA: TGTGCCAGTAGTATAACCACTGGCCCACTAGCGGGAGCTCAAGATACGCAGTATTTT. This chain uses TRBV19 with TRBJ2-3; 11 bases map to TRBD2. CDR1 is LNHDA, CDR2 SQIVND, per germline (reference sequence). V lost 2 bases and J lost 5; bases outside the gene matches: 15. There are 19 residues in the CDR3. Full variable domain (remainder filled in from reference TRBV19 and TRBJ2-3): DGGITQSPKYLFRKEGQNVTLSCEQNLNHDAMYWYRQDPGQGLRLIYYSQIVNDFQKGDIAEGYSVSREKKESFPLTVTSAQKNPTAFYLCASSITTGPLAGAQDTQYFGPGTRLTVL.

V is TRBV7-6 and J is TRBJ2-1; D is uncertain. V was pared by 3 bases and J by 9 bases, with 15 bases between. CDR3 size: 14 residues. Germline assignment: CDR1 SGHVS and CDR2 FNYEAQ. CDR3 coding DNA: TGTGCCAGCAGCTTGTCGCCGGAGTTGGGTGAGCAGTTCTTC. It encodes CASSLSPELGEQFF.

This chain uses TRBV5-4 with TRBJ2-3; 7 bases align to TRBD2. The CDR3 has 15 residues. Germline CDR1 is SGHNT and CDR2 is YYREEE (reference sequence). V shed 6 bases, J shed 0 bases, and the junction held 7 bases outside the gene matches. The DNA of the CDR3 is TGTGCCAGCACACTTAGCGGGCTAAGCACAGATACGCAGTATTTT. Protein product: CASTLSGLSTDTQYF. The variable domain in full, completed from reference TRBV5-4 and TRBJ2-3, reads ETGVTQSPTHLIKTRGQQVTLRCSSQSGHNTVSWYQQALGQGPQFIFQYYREEENGRGNFPPRFSGLQFPNYSSELNVNALELDDSALYLCASTLSGLSTDTQYFGPGTRLTVL.

CDR3 amino acids: CASSQNGGGINEQFF. The CDR3 DNA reads as TGTGCCAGCAGCCAGAATGGGGGAGGGATCAATGAGCAGTTCTTC. The chain combines TRBV11-1 with TRBJ2-1, with 7 bases lining up with TRBD2. The length of the CDR3 is 15 residues. Germline CDR1 and CDR2: SGHAT and FQDESV (reference sequence). Losses at the gene ends were 5 bases for V and 6 bases for J; bases not matched to a gene: 10.

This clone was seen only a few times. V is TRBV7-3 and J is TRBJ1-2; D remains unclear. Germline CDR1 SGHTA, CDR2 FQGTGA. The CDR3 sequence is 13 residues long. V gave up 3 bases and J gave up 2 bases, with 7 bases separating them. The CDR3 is CASSLDGNYGYTF. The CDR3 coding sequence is TGTGCCAGCAGCTTGGACGGCAACTATGGCTACACCTTC.

The CDR3 sequence: CASGLDRGSGNEQYF. CDR3 DNA: TGTGCTAGTGGTTTGGACAGGGGGAGTGGGAACGAGCAGTACTTC. V is TRBV12-5 and J is TRBJ2-7; 8 bases align to TRBD1. Germline V gene lookup returns CDR1 LGHNT and CDR2 FRNRAP. Trimming took 1 base from V and 5 from J; bases not matched to a gene: 7. This CDR3 region has 15 residues.

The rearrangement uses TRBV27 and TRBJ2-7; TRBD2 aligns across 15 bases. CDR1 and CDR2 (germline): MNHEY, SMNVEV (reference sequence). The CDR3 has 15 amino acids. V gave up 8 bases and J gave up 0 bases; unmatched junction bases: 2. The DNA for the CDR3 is TGTGCCAGCGGGGGACTAGCGGGAGGCTCCTACGAGCAGTACTTC. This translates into CASGGLAGGSYEQYF.

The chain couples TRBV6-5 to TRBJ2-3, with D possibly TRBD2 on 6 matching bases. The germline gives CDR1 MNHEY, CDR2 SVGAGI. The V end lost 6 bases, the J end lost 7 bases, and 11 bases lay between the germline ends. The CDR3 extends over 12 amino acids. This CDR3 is CASSQGLNTQYF. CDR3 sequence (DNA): TGTGCCAGCAGCCAGGGACTTAATACGCAGTATTTT.

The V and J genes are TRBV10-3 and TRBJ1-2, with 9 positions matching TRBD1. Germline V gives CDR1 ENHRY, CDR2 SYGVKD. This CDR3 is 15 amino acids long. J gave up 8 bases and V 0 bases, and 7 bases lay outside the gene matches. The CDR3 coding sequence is TGTGCCATCAGTGAGTCGGGACAGGGAGGGGCAGGCTACACCTTC. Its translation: CAISESGQGGAGYTF.

The CDR3, as DNA: TGCGCCAGCAGCCTATCGGGACAGGGTATGCACGAGCAGTACTTC. This sequence encodes CASSLSGQGMHEQYF. V is TRBV5-1 and J is TRBJ2-7, with TRBD1 matching over 9 bases. The germline V gene encodes CDR1 SGHRS and CDR2 YFSETQ. There are 15 residues in the CDR3. Trimming removed 4 bases from V and 5 bases from J; junction bases left unmatched: 10.

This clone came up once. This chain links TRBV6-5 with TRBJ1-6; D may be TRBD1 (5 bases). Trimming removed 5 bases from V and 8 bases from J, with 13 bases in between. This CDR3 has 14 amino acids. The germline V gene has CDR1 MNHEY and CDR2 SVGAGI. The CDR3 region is CASSPGTGDSPLHF. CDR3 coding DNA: TGTGCCAGCAGTCCTGGGACGGGGGATTCACCCCTCCACTTT.

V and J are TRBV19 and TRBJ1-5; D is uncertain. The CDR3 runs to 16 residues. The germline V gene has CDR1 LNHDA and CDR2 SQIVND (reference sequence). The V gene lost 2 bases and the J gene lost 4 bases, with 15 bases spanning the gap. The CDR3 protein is CASSIFAGQLNQPQHF. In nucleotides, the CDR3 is TGTGCCAGTAGTATATTTGCTGGGCAGTTAAATCAGCCCCAGCATTTT. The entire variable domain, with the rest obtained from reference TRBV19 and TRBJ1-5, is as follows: DGGITQSPKYLFRKEGQNVTLSCEQNLNHDAMYWYRQDPGQGLRLIYYSQIVNDFQKGDIAEGYSVSREKKESFPLTVTSAQKNPTAFYLCASSIFAGQLNQPQHFGDGTRLSIL.

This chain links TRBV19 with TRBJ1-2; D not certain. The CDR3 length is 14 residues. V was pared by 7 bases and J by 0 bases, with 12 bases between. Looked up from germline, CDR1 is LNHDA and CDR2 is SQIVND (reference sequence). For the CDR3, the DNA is TGTGCCAGTACAAGGAGCCGCGCTAACTATGGCTACACCTTC. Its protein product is CASTRSRANYGYTF. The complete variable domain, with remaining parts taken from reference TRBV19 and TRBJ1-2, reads DGGITQSPKYLFRKEGQNVTLSCEQNLNHDAMYWYRQDPGQGLRLIYYSQIVNDFQKGDIAEGYSVSREKKESFPLTVTSAQKNPTAFYLCASTRSRANYGYTFGSGTRLTVV.